Sequencing of this T cell receptor (beta chain) was carried out in a study of T cell responses to AZD1222 COVID-19 vaccine. Clones were read by immunoSEQ multiplex PCR, and TCRdb kept only the in-frame ones, dropping some. The top ten hold approximately 15% of the sample, which has 85,000 to 120,000 clones, 80% to 85% seen once. This clone was counted only a few times. Per germline, CDR1 MNHEY and CDR2 SVGAGI. Trimming cost V 6 bases and J 8 bases; bases outside gene matches: 6. This CDR3 has 12 amino acids. The TCR was taken from an adult in good health. The chain recombines TRBV6-5 with TRBJ1-2; 7 bases align to TRBD1. This material consisted of peripheral blood, taken on day 0 of AZD1222 vaccination. The CDR3 DNA sequence: TGTGCCAGCAGACGGACAGGACTGGGCTACACCTTC. Translation gives CASRRTGLGYTF.